The 7 T cell receptor beta chains presented below share a single source sample, sequenced in a study of T cell responses to AZD1222 COVID-19 vaccine. Generated by immunoSEQ multiplex PCR, the TCRdb table keeps only in-frame clones and is missing some. Counted here are around 140,000 clones, about 93% occurring once; the ten biggest clones make up around 5.1%. This specimen was peripheral blood, taken on day 0 of AZD1222 vaccination. The receptors shown here come from an adult in good health.

The chain carries TRBV13 and TRBJ1-2; D not resolved. Trimming left V 1 base short and J 7 bases short, with 10 bases between. The CDR3 contains 13 residues. Germline V lookup: CDR1 PRHDT, CDR2 FYEKMQ (reference sequence). The CDR3 nucleotides read TGTGCCAGCAGCTTAGACCCCAGTGCTGGCTACACCTTC. Protein sequence: CASSLDPSAGYTF.

V and J are TRBV28 and TRBJ2-1; tentatively, D is TRBD1 (5 bases). Germline values: CDR1 MDHEN, CDR2 SYDVKM. This CDR3 spans 13 amino acids. Trimming stripped 6 bases from V and 10 bases from J, with 16 bases between. The CDR3 is CASSQSVGREQFF. In nucleotides, the CDR3 is TGTGCCAGCAGCCAAAGCGTGGGGCGCGAGCAGTTCTTC.

The chain joins TRBV7-8 to TRBJ2-2; TRBD1 aligns across 8 bases. CDR1 and CDR2 (germline): SGHVS, FQNEAQ. The CDR3 covers 15 residues. The ends lost 7 bases at V and 3 bases at J; junction bases unmatched: 7. CDR3 DNA: TGTGCCAGCAACCCCTCAGGGGGCGACACCGGGGAGCTGTTTTTT. It encodes CASNPSGGDTGELFF.

The chain links TRBV7-2 to TRBJ1-4, with D perhaps matching TRBD1 (5 bases). V lost 8 bases, J lost 3 bases, and 10 bases lay in between. The CDR3 has 13 amino acids. CDR1 SGHTA and CDR2 FQGNSA come from the germline V gene. CDR3 region: CASGQGANEKLFF. In DNA form, the CDR3 reads TGTGCCAGCGGCCAGGGAGCTAATGAAAAACTGTTTTTT.

The sample holds one count of this clone. The chain couples TRBV4-3 to TRBJ2-7, with D possibly being TRBD1 or TRBD2 (7 bases each). The germline V gene has CDR1 LGHNA and CDR2 YSLEER. With 3 bases removed from V and 5 bases from J, the gap between germline ends came to 20 bases. CDR3 length: 16 amino acids. The CDR3 DNA reads TGCGCCAGCAGCCACAGGGGGGACCCCGCGGGGGACGAGCAGTACTTC. This gives the protein CASSHRGDPAGDEQYF.

The chain joins TRBV6-2 or TRBV6-3 to TRBJ2-7; TRBD1 might be the D (6 bases). Germline V gene lookup returns CDR1 MNHEY and CDR2 SVGEGT. This CDR3 is 12 amino acids long. Trimming left V 4 bases short and J 6 bases short, with 10 bases between. The CDR3 region has the DNA TGTGCCAGCAGTTTTCCAGGGGCCGAGCAGTACTTC. Its protein product is CASSFPGAEQYF.

The V gene is TRBV6-5, the J gene TRBJ1-5, with D perhaps matching TRBD1 (5 bases). V lost 5 bases, J lost 4 bases, and 9 bases lay in between. The germline V gene has CDR1 MNHEY and CDR2 SVGAGI. The CDR3 covers 13 residues. The CDR3, as DNA: TGTGCCAGCAGTCGGGACCTTAATCAGCCCCAGCATTTT. This codes for CASSRDLNQPQHF.